This T cell receptor (beta chain) is from a study of shared clonotypes between healthy human individuals. General study points: Naive CD4 clonotypes were shared across a few donors at around 5.4%.

Germline V lookup: CDR1 MNHEY, CDR2 SMNVEV (reference sequence). Trimming stripped 1 base from V and 4 bases from J, with 13 bases between. The CDR3 length is 15 residues. Details on this clone: Its antigen is unknown.

Profiling relied on immunoSEQ multiplex PCR, and the TCRdb table lists in-frame clones only, not all of them. The sample lists fewer than 3 million clones; about 90% were seen once. The sequence was obtained from a man aged 18 to 35 in good health. Some clones in this sample may be carry-over from other donors' samples. This rearrangement joins TRBV27 to TRBJ1-1; possible D gene TRBD1, 6 bases. Sequenced input: naive CD4+ T cells from PBMCs. The sample's subset: CD45RA+ positively selected. The CDR3 region is CASSLWAGVSTEAFF. CDR3 in DNA: TGTGCCAGCAGTTTATGGGCAGGGGTAAGCACTGAAGCTTTCTTT.